The clone carrying this T cell receptor beta chain was seen a handful of times. Only in-frame clones appear in the TCRdb table, and some are missing; sequencing was by immunoSEQ multiplex PCR. The profile shows some 190,000 clones, around 85% of them singletons. Per germline, CDR1 SGDLS and CDR2 YYNGEE. CDR3 length equals 17 residues. With V trimmed by 0 bases and J by 7 bases, 11 bases remained unmatched. The data originate from a study of blood T cell repertoires in COVID-19. Study information: COVID-19 samples from acute and convalescent phases originated in the United States, Italy and Spain.

Participant ages covered 18 to 89 years across about 22 US areas. Self-reported history from a screening survey and questionnaire set each donor's cohort. The chain combines TRBV9 with TRBJ1-4; 8 positions match TRBD1. This TCR was recovered from a woman aged 30 to 39 who had recovered from COVID-19. Specimen: PBMCs or T cells enriched from blood (not recorded which). The CDR3 coding sequence is TGTGCCAGCAGCGTAGGTAGATTGGACAGGGTGGTTGAAAAACTGTTTTTT. This gives the protein CASSVGRLDRVVEKLFF.